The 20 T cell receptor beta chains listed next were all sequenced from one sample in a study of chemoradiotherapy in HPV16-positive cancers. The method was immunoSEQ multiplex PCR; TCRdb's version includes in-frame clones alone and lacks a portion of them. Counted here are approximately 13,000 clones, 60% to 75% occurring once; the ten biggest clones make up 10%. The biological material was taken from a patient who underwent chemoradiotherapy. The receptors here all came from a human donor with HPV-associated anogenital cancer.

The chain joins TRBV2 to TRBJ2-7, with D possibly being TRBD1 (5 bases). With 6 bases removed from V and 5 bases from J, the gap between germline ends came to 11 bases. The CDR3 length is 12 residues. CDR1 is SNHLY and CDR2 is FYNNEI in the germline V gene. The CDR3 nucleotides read TGTGCCAGCAGCTTTGACAGCCACGAGCAGTACTTC. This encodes CASSFDSHEQYF. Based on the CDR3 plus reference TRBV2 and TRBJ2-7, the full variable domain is EPEVTQTPSHQVTQMGQEVILRCVPISNHLYFYWYRQILGQKVEFLVSFYNNEISEKSEIFDDQFSVERPDGSNFTLKIRSTKLEDSAMYFCASSFDSHEQYFGPGTRLTVT.

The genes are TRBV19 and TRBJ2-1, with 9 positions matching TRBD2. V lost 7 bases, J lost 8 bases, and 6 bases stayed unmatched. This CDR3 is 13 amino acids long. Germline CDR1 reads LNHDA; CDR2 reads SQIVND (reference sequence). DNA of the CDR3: TGTGCCAGTAATAGCGGGAGATTCGATGAGCAGTTCTTC. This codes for CASNSGRFDEQFF. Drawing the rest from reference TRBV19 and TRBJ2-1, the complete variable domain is DGGITQSPKYLFRKEGQNVTLSCEQNLNHDAMYWYRQDPGQGLRLIYYSQIVNDFQKGDIAEGYSVSREKKESFPLTVTSAQKNPTAFYLCASNSGRFDEQFFGPGTRLTVL.

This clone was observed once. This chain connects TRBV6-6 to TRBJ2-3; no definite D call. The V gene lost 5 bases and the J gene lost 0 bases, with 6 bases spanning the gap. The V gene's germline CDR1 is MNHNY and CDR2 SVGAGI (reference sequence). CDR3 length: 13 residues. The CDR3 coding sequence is TGTGCCAGCAGTCGCGGTAGCACAGATACGCAGTATTTT. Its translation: CASSRGSTDTQYF.

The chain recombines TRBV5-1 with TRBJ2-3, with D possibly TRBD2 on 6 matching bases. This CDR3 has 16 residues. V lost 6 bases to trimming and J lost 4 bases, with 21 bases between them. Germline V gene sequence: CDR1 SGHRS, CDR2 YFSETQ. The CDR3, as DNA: TGCGCCAGCACCGCTCGACTCCCCGGGGAGGCAGATACGCAGTATTTT. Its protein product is CASTARLPGEADTQYF.

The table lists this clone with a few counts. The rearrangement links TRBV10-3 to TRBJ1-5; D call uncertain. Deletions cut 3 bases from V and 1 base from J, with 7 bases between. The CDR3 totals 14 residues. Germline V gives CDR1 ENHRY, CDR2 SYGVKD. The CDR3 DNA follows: TGTGCCATCAGTGATTCGGACAGCAATCAGCCCCAGCATTTT. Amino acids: CAISDSDSNQPQHF.

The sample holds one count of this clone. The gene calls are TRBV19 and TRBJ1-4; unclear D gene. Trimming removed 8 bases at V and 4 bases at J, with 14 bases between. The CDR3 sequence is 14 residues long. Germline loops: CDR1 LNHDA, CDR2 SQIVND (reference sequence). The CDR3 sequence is CASSPMGFNEKLFF. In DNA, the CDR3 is TGTGCCAGTTCCCCGATGGGGTTTAATGAAAAACTGTTTTTT.

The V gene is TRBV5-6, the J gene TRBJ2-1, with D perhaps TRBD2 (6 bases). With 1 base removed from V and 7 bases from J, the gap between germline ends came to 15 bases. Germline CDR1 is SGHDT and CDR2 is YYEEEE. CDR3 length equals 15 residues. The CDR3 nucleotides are TGTGCCAGCAGCTTGACACGGCTTCGGGGGAATGAGCAGTTCTTC. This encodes CASSLTRLRGNEQFF.

CDR3 loop: CASSFTRSSGANVLTF. The CDR3 DNA follows: TGTGCCAGCAGCTTTACAAGGTCCTCTGGGGCCAACGTCCTGACTTTC. This chain joins TRBV5-4 and TRBJ2-6, with D unresolved. Germline values: CDR1 SGHNT, CDR2 YYREEE (reference sequence). CDR3 length: 16 amino acids. Trimming took 2 bases from V and 0 from J, leaving 9 bases between them.

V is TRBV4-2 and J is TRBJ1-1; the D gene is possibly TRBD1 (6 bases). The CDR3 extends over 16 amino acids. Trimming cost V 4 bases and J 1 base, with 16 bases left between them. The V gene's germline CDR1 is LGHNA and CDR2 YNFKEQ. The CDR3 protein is CASSRKDGGANTEAFF. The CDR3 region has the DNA TGTGCCAGCAGCCGGAAGGATGGGGGGGCGAACACTGAAGCTTTCTTT.

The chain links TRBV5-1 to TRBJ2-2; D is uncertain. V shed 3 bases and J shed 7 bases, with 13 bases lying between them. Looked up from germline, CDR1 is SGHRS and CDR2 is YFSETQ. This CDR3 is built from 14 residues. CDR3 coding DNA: TGCGCCAGCAGCTCGGTGAGATCGGACGGGGAGCTGTTTTTT. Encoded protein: CASSSVRSDGELFF. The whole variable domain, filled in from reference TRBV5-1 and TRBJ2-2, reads KAGVTQTPRYLIKTRGQQVTLSCSPISGHRSVSWYQQTPGQGLQFLFEYFSETQRNKGNFPGRFSGRQFSNSRSEMNVSTLELGDSALYLCASSSVRSDGELFFGEGSRLTVL.

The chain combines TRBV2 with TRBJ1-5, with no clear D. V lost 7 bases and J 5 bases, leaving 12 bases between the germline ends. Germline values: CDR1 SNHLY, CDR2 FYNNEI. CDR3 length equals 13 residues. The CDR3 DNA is TGTGCCAGCATCAAGGACGGGGATCAGCCCCAGCATTTT. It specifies CASIKDGDQPQHF.

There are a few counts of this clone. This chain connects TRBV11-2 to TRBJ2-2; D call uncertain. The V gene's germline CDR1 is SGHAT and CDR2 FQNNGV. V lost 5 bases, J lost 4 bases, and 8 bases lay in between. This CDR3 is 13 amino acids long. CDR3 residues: CASSPQSTGELFF. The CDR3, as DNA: TGTGCCAGCAGCCCCCAATCCACCGGGGAGCTGTTTTTT.

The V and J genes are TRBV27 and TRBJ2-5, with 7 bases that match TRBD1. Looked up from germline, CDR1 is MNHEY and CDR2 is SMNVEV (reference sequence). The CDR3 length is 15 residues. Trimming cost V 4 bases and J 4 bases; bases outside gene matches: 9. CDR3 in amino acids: CASSYRGRTRETQYF. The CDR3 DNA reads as TGTGCCAGCAGTTACAGGGGAAGGACTCGAGAGACCCAGTACTTC.

The CDR3 spells CASSLGSGAGVETQYF. The CDR3 DNA is TGTGCCAGCAGCTTAGGTAGCGGAGCGGGAGTAGAGACCCAGTACTTC. The chain is built from TRBV7-2 and TRBJ2-5; 8 positions match TRBD2. Losses at the gene ends were 1 base for V and 4 bases for J; bases not matched to a gene: 8. There are 16 residues in the CDR3. The germline gives CDR1 SGHTA, CDR2 FQGNSA.

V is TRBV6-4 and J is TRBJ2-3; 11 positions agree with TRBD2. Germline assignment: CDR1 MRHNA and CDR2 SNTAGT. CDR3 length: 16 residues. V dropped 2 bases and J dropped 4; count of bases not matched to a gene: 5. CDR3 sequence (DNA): TGTGCCAGCAGTGACGGTGTAGCGGGAGGGGCAGATACGCAGTATTTT. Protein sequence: CASSDGVAGGADTQYF.

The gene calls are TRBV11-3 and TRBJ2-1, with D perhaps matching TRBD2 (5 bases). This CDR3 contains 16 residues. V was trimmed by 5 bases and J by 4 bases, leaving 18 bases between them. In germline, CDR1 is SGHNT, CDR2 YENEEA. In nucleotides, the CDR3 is TGTGCCAGCAGCCCTCTTTCAGCGGTCTCGTACAATGAGCAGTTCTTC. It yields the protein CASSPLSAVSYNEQFF.

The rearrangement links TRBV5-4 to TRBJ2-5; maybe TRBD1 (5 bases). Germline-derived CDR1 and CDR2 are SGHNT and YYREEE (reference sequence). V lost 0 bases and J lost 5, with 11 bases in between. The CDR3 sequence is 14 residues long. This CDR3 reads CASSLAGRDETQYF. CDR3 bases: TGTGCCAGCAGCTTGGCCGGCAGGGATGAGACCCAGTACTTC.

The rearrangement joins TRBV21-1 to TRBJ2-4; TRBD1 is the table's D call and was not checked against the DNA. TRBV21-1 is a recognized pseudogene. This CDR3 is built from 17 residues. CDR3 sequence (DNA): TGTGCCAGCAGCAAGCCCAACCAAACAGGGGTTAAAAACATTCAGTACTTC. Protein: CASSKPNQTGVKNIQYF.

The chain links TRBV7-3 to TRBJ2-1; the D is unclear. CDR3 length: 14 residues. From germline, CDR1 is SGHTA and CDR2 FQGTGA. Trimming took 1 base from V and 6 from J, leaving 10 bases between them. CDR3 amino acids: CASSLMGLTNEQFF. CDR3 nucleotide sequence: TGTGCCAGCAGCTTAATGGGCCTTACCAATGAGCAGTTCTTC.

This CDR3 reads CASSHREQETQYF. The CDR3 DNA reads as TGTGCCAGCAGCCACAGGGAACAAGAGACCCAGTACTTC. The chain employs TRBV6-6 and TRBJ2-5, with D possibly TRBD1 on 6 matching bases. The germline V gene encodes CDR1 MNHNY and CDR2 SVGAGI (reference sequence). V was clipped by 6 bases and J by 2 bases, with 10 bases between them. The CDR3 contains 13 residues.